The clone carrying this T cell receptor beta chain was recorded at least ten times. Its antigen is unknown. J gave up 6 bases and V 5 bases, and 7 bases lay outside the gene matches. CDR1 SEHNR and CDR2 FQNEAQ come from the germline V gene (reference sequence). The CDR3 sequence is 14 residues long. TCRdb reanalysed the reads using MiXCR and keeps one entry per CDR3 protein. The table has some 300,000 distinct CDR3 sequences, roughly 13% seen once. The entry originates in a study of T cell repertoires in cytomegalovirus infection. Study information: It was the public TCR beta signatures that indicated both CMV infection and matching HLA type.

General study findings and limits: CMV-specific TCR beta clonotypes restricted by HLA-C dominated the ex vivo response.

The TCR sequence derives from a human donor in good health (CMV status not recorded). Some clones in this sample may be carry-over from other donors' samples. The chain uses TRBV7-9 and TRBJ1-2, with 9 bases that match TRBD1. Sequenced: PBMCs. CDR3 nucleotides: TGTGCCAGCAGCGCCACCGGGACAGGGCATGGCTACACCTTC. Translating it yields CASSATGTGHGYTF.